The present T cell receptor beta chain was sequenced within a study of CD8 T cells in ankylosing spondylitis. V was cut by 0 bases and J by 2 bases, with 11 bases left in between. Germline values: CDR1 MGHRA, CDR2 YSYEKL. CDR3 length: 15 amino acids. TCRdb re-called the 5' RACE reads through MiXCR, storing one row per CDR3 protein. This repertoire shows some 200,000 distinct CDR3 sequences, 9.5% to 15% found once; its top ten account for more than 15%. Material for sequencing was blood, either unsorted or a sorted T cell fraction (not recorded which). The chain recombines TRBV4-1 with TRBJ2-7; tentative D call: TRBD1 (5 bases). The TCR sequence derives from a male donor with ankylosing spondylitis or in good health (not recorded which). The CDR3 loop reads CASSQDRQSPYEQYF. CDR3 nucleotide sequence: TGCGCCAGCAGCCAAGATCGACAGTCACCCTACGAGCAGTACTTC.